This T cell receptor beta chain was documented in a study of T cells after yellow fever vaccination. TCRdb redid the calling of the 5' RACE reads with MiXCR, one entry per CDR3 protein. The data show about 430,000 distinct CDR3 sequences, over 15% seen once. The CDR3 contains 14 residues. Germline values: CDR1 MNHEY, CDR2 SVGEGT. The V gene lost 4 bases and the J gene lost 9 bases, with 16 bases spanning the gap. This chain links TRBV6-2 or TRBV6-3 with TRBJ2-1; the D is unclear. Sequenced here: PBMCs, sampled before the yellow fever booster vaccination. This clonotype was sampled from a man between 18 and 35 years old who received the YFV17D yellow fever vaccine. The CDR3 DNA reads TGTGCCAGCAGTTCTGGCAGGAACCACAGTGAGCAGTTCTTC. It is translated as CASSSGRNHSEQFF.